The 10 T cell receptor beta chains presented below share a single source sample, sequenced in a study of blood T cell repertoires in COVID-19 (dated by TCRdb to 2019 to 2021). Receptor libraries were prepared by the immunoSEQ multiplex PCR assay. The immuneACCESS repertoire file appears here via TCRdb, limited to in-frame rearrangements. These files lack a portion of the clones; in checked studies, under half of the deficit traces to unresolved V genes, and the cause of the others is not known. The sample contains more than 95,000 clones, roughly 85% of them found a single time. The top ten clonotypes cover approximately 30% of the sample. Material: peripheral blood. The source is a woman aged 80 or over with acute or convalescent COVID-19.

The chain recombines TRBV29-1 with TRBJ1-2; TRBD1 is a possible D gene (5 bases). The CDR3 is made up of 10 amino acids. Germline CDR1 and CDR2: SQVTM and ANQGSEA. V lost 7 bases and J lost 8, with 11 bases in between. In DNA form, the CDR3 reads TGCAGCGCAGACAGTCACGGCTACACCTTC. Translation gives CSADSHGYTF.

There are many counts of this clone. The rearrangement links TRBV7-9 to TRBJ1-6; 7 bases align to TRBD1. Germline loops: CDR1 SEHNR, CDR2 FQNEAQ (reference sequence). The ends lost 5 bases at V and 13 bases at J; junction bases unmatched: 11. CDR3 size: 14 residues. The CDR3 sequence: CASSAPASTGPLHF. The CDR3 nucleotides are TGTGCCAGCAGCGCCCCCGCCTCGACAGGGCCCCTCCACTTT.

V and J are TRBV10-3 and TRBJ2-7; D possibly corresponds to TRBD1 (5 bases). This CDR3 contains 13 residues. From germline, CDR1 is ENHRY and CDR2 SYGVKD. Trimming removed 6 bases at V and 1 base at J, with 10 bases between. DNA for the CDR3: TGTGCCATCAGCCGACAGAAATCCTACGAGCAGTACTTC. This codes for CAISRQKSYEQYF.

This clone has a single count. The chain recombines TRBV15 with TRBJ1-4; D gene uncertain. Trimming shortened V by 7 bases and J by 0 bases, and 12 bases separated the two germline ends. The CDR3 length is 15 residues. The V gene's germline CDR1 is LNHNV and CDR2 YYDKDF (reference sequence). The CDR3 region has the DNA TGTGCCACCAAGACTAATCCTACAACTAATGAAAAACTGTTTTTT. This sequence encodes CATKTNPTTNEKLFF.

This clone was recorded only once. V is TRBV3-1 (or the pseudogene TRBV3-2) and J is TRBJ1-2; TRBD1 agrees at 8 bases. The trim removed 4 bases at V and 0 bases at J, leaving 4 bases unmatched. Germline loops: CDR1 LGHDT, CDR2 YNNKEL (reference sequence). The CDR3 sequence is 15 residues long. CDR3: CASSRNRGTNYGYTF. For the CDR3, the DNA is TGTGCCAGCAGCCGAAACAGGGGGACTAACTATGGCTACACCTTC.

J is TRBJ1-5 and V is TRBV5-6, with D perhaps matching TRBD1 (6 bases). The CDR3 has 16 amino acids. Between the trimmed V and J ends, which lost 4 bases and 3 bases, there was a span of 17 bases. Germline lookup yields CDR1 SGHDT and CDR2 YYEEEE. Here the CDR3 reads CASSLRQAGDNQPQHF. The DNA of the CDR3 is TGTGCCAGCAGCCTAAGACAGGCCGGGGACAATCAGCCCCAGCATTTT.

This clone has only one observation. The genes are TRBV19 and TRBJ2-2; no clear D. The CDR3 runs 16 residues. Between the trimmed V and J ends, which lost 6 bases and 8 bases, there was a span of 22 bases. Germline CDR1 and CDR2: LNHDA and SQIVND (reference sequence). The CDR3 loop reads CASSHLLSLVQGELFF. CDR3 nucleotide sequence: TGTGCCAGTAGCCACCTCTTAAGTCTGGTTCAGGGGGAGCTGTTTTTT.

This chain links TRBV11-2 with TRBJ1-6, with 8 bases matching TRBD1. The CDR3 runs 13 residues. Looked up from germline, CDR1 is SGHAT and CDR2 is FQNNGV. V gave up 5 bases and J gave up 8 bases; unmatched junction bases: 2. CDR3 nucleotide sequence: TGTGCCAGCAGCGGACAGGGCCATTCACCCCTCCACTTT. It yields the protein CASSGQGHSPLHF.

The gene calls are TRBV11-2 and TRBJ1-1, with D tentatively TRBD1 (5 bases). Trimming pared 2 bases from V and 5 bases from J, leaving 12 bases between. Germline V gene lookup returns CDR1 SGHAT and CDR2 FQNNGV. The CDR3 has 14 amino acids. The chain's CDR3 is CASSLNGGGTEAFF. The CDR3 bases are TGTGCCAGCAGCTTAAACGGGGGAGGGACTGAAGCTTTCTTT.

The V and J genes are TRBV7-9 and TRBJ2-7; 7 positions match TRBD1. The J segment lost 2 bases and the V segment lost 5 bases, leaving 6 bases of the junction unmatched. The CDR3 covers 14 residues. Per the germline V gene, CDR1 is SEHNR and CDR2 is FQNEAQ (reference sequence). CDR3 residues: CASSPGDRTYEQYV. CDR3 nucleotides: TGTGCCAGCAGCCCAGGGGACAGAACCTACGAGCAGTACGTC.